This T cell receptor beta chain is drawn from a study of T cell repertoires in cytomegalovirus infection. TCRdb ran MiXCR on the reads and lists one entry per CDR3 protein. The table includes about 110,000 distinct CDR3 sequences, roughly 30% detected once. Notes on this clonotype: Its antigen remains unidentified.

The CDR3 has 15 amino acids. The V end lost 0 bases, the J end lost 6 bases, and 15 bases lay between the germline ends. Germline assignment: CDR1 MGHRA and CDR2 YSYEKL. The chain employs TRBV4-1 and TRBJ2-7, with D maybe TRBD1 (5 bases). The receptor comes from a human donor in good health (CMV status not recorded). Some clones in this sample may be carry-over from other donors' samples. The sample was CD8+ T cells from cultured PBMCs, taken from culture after CMV antigen stimulation. In DNA form, the CDR3 reads TGCGCCAGCAGCCAAGAGAACAGGCCCCAGGGCGAGCAGTACTTC. Its translation is CASSQENRPQGEQYF.